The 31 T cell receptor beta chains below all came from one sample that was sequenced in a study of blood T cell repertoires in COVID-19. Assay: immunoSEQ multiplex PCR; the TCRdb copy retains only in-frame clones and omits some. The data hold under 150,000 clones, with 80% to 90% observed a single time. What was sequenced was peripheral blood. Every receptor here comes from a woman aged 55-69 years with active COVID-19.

CDR3 in amino acids: CAWGTSSFGEQFF. The CDR3 DNA follows: TGTGCCTGGGGGACTAGTTCTTTTGGGGAGCAGTTCTTC. The chain recombines TRBV30 with TRBJ2-1; 8 nucleotides line up with TRBD2. Trimming took 5 bases from V and 10 from J; bases not matched to a gene: 10. Germline V gene lookup returns CDR1 GTSNPN and CDR2 SVGIG (reference sequence). This CDR3 contains 13 residues.

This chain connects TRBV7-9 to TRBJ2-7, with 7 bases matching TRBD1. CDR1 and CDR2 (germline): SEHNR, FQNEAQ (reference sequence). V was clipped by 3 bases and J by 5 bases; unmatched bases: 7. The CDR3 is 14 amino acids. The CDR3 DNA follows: TGTGCCAGCAGCTTGGGACAGTTTCACGACGAGCAGTACTTC. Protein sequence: CASSLGQFHDEQYF.

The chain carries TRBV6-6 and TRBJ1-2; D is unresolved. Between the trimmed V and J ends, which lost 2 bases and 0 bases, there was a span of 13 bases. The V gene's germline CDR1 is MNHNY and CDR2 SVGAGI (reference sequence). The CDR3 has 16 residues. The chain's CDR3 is CASSYGVARPNYGYTF. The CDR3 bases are TGTGCCAGCAGTTACGGCGTAGCGAGGCCTAACTATGGCTACACCTTC.

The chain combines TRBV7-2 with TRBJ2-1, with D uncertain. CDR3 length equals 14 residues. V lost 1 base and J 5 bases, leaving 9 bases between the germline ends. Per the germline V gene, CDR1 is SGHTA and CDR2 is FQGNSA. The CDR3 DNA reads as TGTGCCAGCAGCTTAGGGTGGCGGAACAATGAGCAGTTCTTC. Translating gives CASSLGWRNNEQFF.

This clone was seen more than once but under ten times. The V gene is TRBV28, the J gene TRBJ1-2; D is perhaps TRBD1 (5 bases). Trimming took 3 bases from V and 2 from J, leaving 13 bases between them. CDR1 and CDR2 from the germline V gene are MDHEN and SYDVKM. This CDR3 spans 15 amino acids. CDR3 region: CASSLARVENYGYTF. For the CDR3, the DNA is TGTGCCAGCAGTTTGGCCAGGGTCGAGAACTATGGCTACACCTTC.

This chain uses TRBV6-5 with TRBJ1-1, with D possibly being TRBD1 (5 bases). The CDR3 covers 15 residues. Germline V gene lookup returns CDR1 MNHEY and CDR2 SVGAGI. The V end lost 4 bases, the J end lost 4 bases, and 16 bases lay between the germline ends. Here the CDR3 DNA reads TGTGCCAGCAGTTCAATCCCCCGGGGGTTCACTGAAGCTTTCTTT. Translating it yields CASSSIPRGFTEAFF.

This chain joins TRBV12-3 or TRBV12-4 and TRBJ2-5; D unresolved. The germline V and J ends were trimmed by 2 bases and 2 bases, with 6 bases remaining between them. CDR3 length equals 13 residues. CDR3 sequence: CASSLSQQETQYF. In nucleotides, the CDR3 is TGTGCCAGCAGTTTATCACAGCAAGAGACCCAGTACTTC.

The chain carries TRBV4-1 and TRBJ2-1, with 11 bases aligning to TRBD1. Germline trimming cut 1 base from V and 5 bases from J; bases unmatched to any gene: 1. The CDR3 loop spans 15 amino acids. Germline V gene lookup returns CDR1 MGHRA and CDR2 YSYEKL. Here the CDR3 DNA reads TGCGCCAGCAGCCAAGCGGGACAGGGGGACAATGAGCAGTTCTTC. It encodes CASSQAGQGDNEQFF.

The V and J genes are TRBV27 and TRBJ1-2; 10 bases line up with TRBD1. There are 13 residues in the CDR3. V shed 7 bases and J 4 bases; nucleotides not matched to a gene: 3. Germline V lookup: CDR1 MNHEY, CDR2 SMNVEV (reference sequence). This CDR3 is CASKRTGGYGYTF. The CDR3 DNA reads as TGTGCCAGCAAGCGGACAGGGGGCTATGGCTACACCTTC.

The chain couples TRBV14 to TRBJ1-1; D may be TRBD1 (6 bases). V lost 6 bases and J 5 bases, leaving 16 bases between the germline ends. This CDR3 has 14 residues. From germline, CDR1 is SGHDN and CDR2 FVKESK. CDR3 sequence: CASSRVGARTEAFF. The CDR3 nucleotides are TGTGCCAGCAGTAGGGTGGGGGCGAGGACTGAAGCTTTCTTT.

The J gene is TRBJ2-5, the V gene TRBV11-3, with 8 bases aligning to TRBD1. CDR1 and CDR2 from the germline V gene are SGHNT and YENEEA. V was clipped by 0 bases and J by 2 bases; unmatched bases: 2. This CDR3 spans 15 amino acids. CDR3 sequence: CASSLDRGPQETQYF. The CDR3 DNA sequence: TGTGCCAGCAGCTTAGACAGGGGGCCACAAGAGACCCAGTACTTC.

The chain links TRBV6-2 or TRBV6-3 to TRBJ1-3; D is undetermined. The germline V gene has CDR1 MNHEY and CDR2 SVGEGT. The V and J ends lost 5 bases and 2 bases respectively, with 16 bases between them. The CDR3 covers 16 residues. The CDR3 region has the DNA TGTGCCAGCAGTCTACTCACGGTCCGGGCTGGAAACACCATATATTTT. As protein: CASSLLTVRAGNTIYF.

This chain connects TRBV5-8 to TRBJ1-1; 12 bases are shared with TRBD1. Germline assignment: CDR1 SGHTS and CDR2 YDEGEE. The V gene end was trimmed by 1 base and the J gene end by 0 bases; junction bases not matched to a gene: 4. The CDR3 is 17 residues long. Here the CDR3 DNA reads TGTGCCAGCAGCTTGCGGGACAGGGGGCGCGTGAACACTGAAGCTTTCTTT. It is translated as CASSLRDRGRVNTEAFF.

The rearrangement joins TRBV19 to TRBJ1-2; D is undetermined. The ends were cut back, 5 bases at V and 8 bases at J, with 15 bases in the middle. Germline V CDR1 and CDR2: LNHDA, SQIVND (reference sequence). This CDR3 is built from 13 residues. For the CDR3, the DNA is TGTGCCAGTAGTTCTCGGAGCCGGGAGGGCTACACCTTC. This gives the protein CASSSRSREGYTF.

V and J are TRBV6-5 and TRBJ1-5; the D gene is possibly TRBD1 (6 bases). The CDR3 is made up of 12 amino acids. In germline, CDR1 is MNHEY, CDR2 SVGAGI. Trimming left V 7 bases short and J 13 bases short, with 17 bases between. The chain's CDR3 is CASISLGGAQHF. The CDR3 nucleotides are TGTGCCAGCATCTCTTTAGGGGGGGCGCAGCATTTT.

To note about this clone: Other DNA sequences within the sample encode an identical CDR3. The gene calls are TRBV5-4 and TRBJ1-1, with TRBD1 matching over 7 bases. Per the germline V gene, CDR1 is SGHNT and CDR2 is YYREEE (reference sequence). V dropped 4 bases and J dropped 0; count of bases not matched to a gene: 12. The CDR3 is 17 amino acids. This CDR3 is CASSLDRVGVMNTEAFF. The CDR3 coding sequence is TGTGCCAGCAGCCTTGACAGGGTCGGGGTCATGAACACTGAAGCTTTCTTT.

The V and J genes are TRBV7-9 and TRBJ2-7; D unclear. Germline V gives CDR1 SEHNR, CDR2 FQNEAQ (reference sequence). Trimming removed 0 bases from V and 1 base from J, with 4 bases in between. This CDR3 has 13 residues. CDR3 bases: TGTGCCAGCAGCTTAGCGTCGTCCTACGAGCAGTACTTC. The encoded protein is CASSLASSYEQYF.

CDR3 in DNA: TGTGCCAGCAGCGGCAAGACAGGGACTGTCTACGAGCAGTACTTC. Encoded protein: CASSGKTGTVYEQYF. The J gene is TRBJ2-7, the V gene TRBV9; D might be TRBD1 (7 bases). Trimming left V 3 bases short and J 3 bases short, with 16 bases between. Germline assignment: CDR1 SGDLS and CDR2 YYNGEE. The CDR3 is 15 residues long.

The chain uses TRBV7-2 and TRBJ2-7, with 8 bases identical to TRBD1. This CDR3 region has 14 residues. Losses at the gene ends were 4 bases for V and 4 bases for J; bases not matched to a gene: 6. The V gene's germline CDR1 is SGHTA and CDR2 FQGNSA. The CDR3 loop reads CASSSRTGRYEQYF. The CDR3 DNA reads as TGTGCCAGCAGCTCGCGGACAGGGAGGTACGAGCAGTACTTC.

CDR3 in DNA: TGTGCCAGCAGGGCGCTACGGACTTCTGGGGCCAACGTCCTGACTTTC. Its translation is CASRALRTSGANVLTF. The rearrangement joins TRBV28 to TRBJ2-6; a weak D match, TRBD2 (5 bases). Per the germline V gene, CDR1 is MDHEN and CDR2 is SYDVKM. This CDR3 has 16 amino acids. Trimming removed 6 bases at V and 1 base at J, with 13 bases between. Full variable domain (missing parts from reference TRBV28 and TRBJ2-6): DVKVTQSSRYLVKRTGEKVFLECVQDMDHENMFWYRQDPGLGLRLIYFSYDVKMKEKGDIPEGYSVSREKKERFSLILESASTNQTSMYLCASRALRTSGANVLTFGAGSRLTVL.

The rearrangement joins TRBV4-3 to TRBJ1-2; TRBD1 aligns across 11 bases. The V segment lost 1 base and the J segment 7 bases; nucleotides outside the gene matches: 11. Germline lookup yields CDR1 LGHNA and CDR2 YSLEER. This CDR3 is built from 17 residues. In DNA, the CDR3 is TGCGCCAGCAGCCAAGGGTTCAGGACAGGGGGCGTGGGTGGCTACACCTTC. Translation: CASSQGFRTGGVGGYTF.

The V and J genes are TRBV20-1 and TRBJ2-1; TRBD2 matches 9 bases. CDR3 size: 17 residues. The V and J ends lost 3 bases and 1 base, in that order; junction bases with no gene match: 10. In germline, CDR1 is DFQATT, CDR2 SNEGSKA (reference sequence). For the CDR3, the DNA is TGCAGTGCTAGTGCTACTAGCGGGCTGGTTTCCTACAATGAGCAGTTCTTC. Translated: CSASATSGLVSYNEQFF.

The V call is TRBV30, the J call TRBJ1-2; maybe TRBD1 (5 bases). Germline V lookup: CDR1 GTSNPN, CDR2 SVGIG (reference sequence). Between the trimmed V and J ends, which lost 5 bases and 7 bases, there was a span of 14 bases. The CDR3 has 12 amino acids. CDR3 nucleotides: TGTGCCTGGGAGCCGGGACTCTCTGGCTACACCTTC. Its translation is CAWEPGLSGYTF.

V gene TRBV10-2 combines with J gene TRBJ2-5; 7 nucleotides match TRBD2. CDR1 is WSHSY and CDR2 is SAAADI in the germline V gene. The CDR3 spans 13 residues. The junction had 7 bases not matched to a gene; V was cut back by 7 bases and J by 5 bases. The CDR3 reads CASTWMGGETQYF. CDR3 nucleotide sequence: TGCGCCAGCACCTGGATGGGGGGGGAGACCCAGTACTTC.

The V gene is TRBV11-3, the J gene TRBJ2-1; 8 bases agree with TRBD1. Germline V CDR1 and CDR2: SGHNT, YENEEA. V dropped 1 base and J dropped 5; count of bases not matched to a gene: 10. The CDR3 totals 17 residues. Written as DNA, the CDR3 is TGTGCCAGCAGCTTAGGCGCGGACAGGGCGCGAGACAATGAGCAGTTCTTC. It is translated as CASSLGADRARDNEQFF.

The DNA for the CDR3 is TGTGCCAGCAGCTTCCCAGGGAGGAACCAAGAGACCCAGTACTTC. It specifies CASSFPGRNQETQYF. The chain combines TRBV7-6 with TRBJ2-5; the D gene is possibly TRBD2 (6 bases). Per germline, CDR1 SGHVS and CDR2 FNYEAQ. The CDR3 is 15 residues long. The V gene lost 3 bases and the J gene lost 0 bases, with 11 bases spanning the gap.

DNA for the CDR3: TGTGCCAGTACTTCAAGACAGTCCTATAGCAATCAGCCCCAGCATTTT. Translating it yields CASTSRQSYSNQPQHF. The chain carries TRBV19 and TRBJ1-5; D possibly corresponds to TRBD1 (5 bases). Germline V lookup: CDR1 LNHDA, CDR2 SQIVND (reference sequence). The CDR3 runs to 16 residues. The V gene lost 7 bases and the J gene lost 0 bases, with 16 bases spanning the gap.

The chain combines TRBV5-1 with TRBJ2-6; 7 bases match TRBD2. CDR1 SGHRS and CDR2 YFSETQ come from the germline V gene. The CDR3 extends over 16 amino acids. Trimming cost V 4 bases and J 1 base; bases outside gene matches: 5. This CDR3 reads CASSPLGGSGANVLTF. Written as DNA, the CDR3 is TGCGCCAGCAGCCCCCTCGGGGGGTCTGGGGCCAACGTCCTGACTTTC.

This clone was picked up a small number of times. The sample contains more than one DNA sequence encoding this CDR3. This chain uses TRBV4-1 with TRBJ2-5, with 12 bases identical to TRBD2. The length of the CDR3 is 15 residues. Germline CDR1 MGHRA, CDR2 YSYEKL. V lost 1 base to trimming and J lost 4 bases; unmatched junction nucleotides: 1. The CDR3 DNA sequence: TGCGCCAGCAGCCAAGGGACTAGCGGGATAGAGACCCAGTACTTC. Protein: CASSQGTSGIETQYF.

CDR3 loop: CSARGQGSTFF. The CDR3 region has the DNA TGCAGTGCTAGAGGACAGGGATCGACTTTCTTT. The chain employs TRBV20-1 and TRBJ1-1; 7 bases agree with TRBD1. This CDR3 has 11 amino acids. CDR1 DFQATT and CDR2 SNEGSKA come from the germline V gene (reference sequence). Trimming cost V 1 base and J 12 bases; bases outside gene matches: 5.

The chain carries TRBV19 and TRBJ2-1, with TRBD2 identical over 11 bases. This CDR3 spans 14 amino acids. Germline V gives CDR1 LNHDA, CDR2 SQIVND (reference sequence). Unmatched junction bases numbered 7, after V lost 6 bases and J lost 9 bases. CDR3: CASRTSGSGVEQFF. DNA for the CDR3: TGTGCCAGTAGAACTAGCGGGAGTGGGGTTGAGCAGTTCTTC.